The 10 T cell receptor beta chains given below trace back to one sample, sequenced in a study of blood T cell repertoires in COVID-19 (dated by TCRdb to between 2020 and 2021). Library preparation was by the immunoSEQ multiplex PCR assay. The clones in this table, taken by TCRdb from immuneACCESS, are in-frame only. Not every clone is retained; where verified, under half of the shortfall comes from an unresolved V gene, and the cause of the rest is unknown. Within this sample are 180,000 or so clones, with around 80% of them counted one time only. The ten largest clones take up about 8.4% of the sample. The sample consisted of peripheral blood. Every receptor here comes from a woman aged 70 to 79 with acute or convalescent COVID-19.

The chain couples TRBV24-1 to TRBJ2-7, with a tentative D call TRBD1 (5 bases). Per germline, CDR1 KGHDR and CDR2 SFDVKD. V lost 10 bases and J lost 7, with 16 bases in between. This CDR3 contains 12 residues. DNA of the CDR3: TGTGCCACTCGAGGACACATCCGAGAGCAGTACTTC. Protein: CATRGHIREQYF.

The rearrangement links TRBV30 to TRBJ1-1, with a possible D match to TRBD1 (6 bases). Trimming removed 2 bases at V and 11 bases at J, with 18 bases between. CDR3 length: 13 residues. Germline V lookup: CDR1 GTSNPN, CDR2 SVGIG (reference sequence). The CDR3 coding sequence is TGTGCCTGGAGTCCCCGGCGGGAGGGGGGGGCTTTCTTT. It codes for CAWSPRREGGAFF.

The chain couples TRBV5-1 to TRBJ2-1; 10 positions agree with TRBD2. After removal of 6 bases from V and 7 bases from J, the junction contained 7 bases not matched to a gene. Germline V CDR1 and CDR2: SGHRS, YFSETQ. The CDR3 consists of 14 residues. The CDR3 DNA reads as TGCGCCAGCACTCCTAGCGGGAGCAGGAATGAGCAGTTCTTC. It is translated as CASTPSGSRNEQFF.

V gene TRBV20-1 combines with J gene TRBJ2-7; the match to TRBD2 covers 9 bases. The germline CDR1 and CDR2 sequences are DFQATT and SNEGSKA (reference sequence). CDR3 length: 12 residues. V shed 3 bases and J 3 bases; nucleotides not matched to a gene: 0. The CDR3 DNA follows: TGCAGTGCTAGTAGCGGGAGCTACGAGCAGTACTTC. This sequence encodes CSASSGSYEQYF.

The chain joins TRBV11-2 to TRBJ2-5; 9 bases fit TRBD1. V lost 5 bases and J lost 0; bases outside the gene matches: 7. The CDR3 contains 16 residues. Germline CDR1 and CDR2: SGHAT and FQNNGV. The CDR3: CASSVTGTGYQETQYF. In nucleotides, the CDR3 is TGTGCCAGCAGCGTGACCGGGACAGGGTACCAAGAGACCCAGTACTTC.

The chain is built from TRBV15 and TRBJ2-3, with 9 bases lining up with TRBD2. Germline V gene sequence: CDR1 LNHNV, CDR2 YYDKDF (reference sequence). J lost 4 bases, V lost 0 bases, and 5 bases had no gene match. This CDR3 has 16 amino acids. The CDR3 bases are TGTGCCACCAGCAGAGATCGAAGCGGGGGGTCAGATACGCAGTATTTT. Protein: CATSRDRSGGSDTQYF. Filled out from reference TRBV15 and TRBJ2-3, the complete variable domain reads DAMVIQNPRYQVTQFGKPVTLSCSQTLNHNVMYWYQQKSSQAPKLLFHYYDKDFNNEADTPDNFQSRRPNTSFCFLDIRSPGLGDTAMYLCATSRDRSGGSDTQYFGPGTRLTVL.

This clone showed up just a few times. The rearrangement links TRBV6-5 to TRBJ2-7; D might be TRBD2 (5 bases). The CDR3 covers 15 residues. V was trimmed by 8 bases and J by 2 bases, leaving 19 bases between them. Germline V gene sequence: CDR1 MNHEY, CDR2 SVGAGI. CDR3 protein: CASRPSGESPYEQYF. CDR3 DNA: TGTGCCAGCCGCCCTTCCGGGGAGTCACCCTACGAGCAGTACTTC.

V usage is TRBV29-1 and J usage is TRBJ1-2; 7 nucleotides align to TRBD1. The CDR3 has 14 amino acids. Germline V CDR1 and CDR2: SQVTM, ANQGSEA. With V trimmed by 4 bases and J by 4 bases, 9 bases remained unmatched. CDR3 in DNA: TGCAGCGTTGCAGAAACAGGGGCGGGCTATGGCTACACCTTC. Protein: CSVAETGAGYGYTF.

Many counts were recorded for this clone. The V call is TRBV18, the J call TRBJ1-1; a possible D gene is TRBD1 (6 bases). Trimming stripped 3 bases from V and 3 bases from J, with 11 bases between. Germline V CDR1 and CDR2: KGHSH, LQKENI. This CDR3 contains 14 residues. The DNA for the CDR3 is TGTGCCAGCTCACCGAGGGGGTTGGACACTGAAGCTTTCTTT. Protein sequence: CASSPRGLDTEAFF.

DNA for the CDR3: TGTGCCAGCAGCTTATCAGCGGGGGGCTCCTACAATGAGCAGTTCTTC. Translation: CASSLSAGGSYNEQFF. The chain recombines TRBV5-6 with TRBJ2-1, with TRBD2 matching 9 bases. The V gene's germline CDR1 is SGHDT and CDR2 YYEEEE. This CDR3 has 16 amino acids. With 2 bases clipped from V and 0 bases from J, the junction kept 3 bases outside the gene matches.